A selection of T cell receptor beta chains follows, all from one sample in a study of blood T cell repertoires in COVID-19. Libraries were prepared by immunoSEQ multiplex PCR; TCRdb keeps only in-frame clonotypes and omits some of them. The sample lists roughly 88,000 clones, around three quarters seen once, with around 25% in the top ten. Material for sequencing was peripheral blood. The receptors stem from an older woman in a cohort sampled during active or convalescent COVID-19. Both conserved end residues are part of each CDR3. A D gene is named only where the DNA matches it firmly. Size is omitted from some rows. Given values are once, few, many or a class for expanded clones.

cdr3_nt | cdr3_aa | v_call | d_call | clone_size | j_call
TGTGCCTCAGGGGGTGCGGCCTTTAGCACAGATACGCAGTATTTT | CASGGAAFSTDTQYF | TRBV10-3 | TRBD1 | - | TRBJ2-3
TGTGCCAGCAGTTACTACTCTGGAAACACCATATATTTT | CASSYYSGNTIYF | TRBV3-1/TRBV3-2 | - | - | TRBJ1-3
TGCGCCACGGCGAACAGGGGAGTGGGCGAGCAGTACTTC | CATANRGVGEQYF | TRBV10-1 | TRBD1 | - | TRBJ2-7
TGCGCCAGCAGCTTGGCCGTGTTACTAGGACAGGAGGGGGGCAATCAGCCCCAGCATTTT | CASSLAVLLGQEGGNQPQHF | TRBV5-1 | TRBD1 | - | TRBJ1-5
TGTGCCAGCAGCGTGCAGGGGGCCGGCACTGAAGCTTTCTTT | CASSVQGAGTEAFF | TRBV5-5 | TRBD1 | - | TRBJ1-1
TGTGCCACCGATACCTCACGAACTATGATAAACACCGGGGAGCTGTTTTTT | CATDTSRTMINTGELFF | TRBV24-1 | - | - | TRBJ2-2
TGTGCCAGCAGCGAAGAGGGCAGATCCAATGAGCAGTTCTTC | CASSEEGRSNEQFF | TRBV9 | - | - | TRBJ2-1
TGTGCCAGCTCACCCTCAACTAGCGGGGCTTACAATGAGCAGTTCTTC | CASSPSTSGAYNEQFF | TRBV18 | TRBD2 | - | TRBJ2-1
TGTGCCAGCAGTTCTGGACTAGCGGGGGCAAAGACCCAGTACTTC | CASSSGLAGAKTQYF | TRBV7-9 | TRBD2 | - | TRBJ2-5
TGTGCCAGCAGCCGCGCAAGCCGGGAGACCCAGTACTTC | CASSRASRETQYF | TRBV12-3/TRBV12-4 | - | - | TRBJ2-5
TGCAGCGTTGAATCCGACAGGAACTACGAGCAGTACTTC | CSVESDRNYEQYF | TRBV29-1 | - | - | TRBJ2-7
TGTGCCAGCAGCCAAGGGGACACCACGTATACGCAGTATTTT | CASSQGDTTYTQYF | TRBV3-1/TRBV3-2 | - | - | TRBJ2-3
TGTGCTAGTGGTTTGGTGACAGGCGAGCAGTACTTC | CASGLVTGEQYF | TRBV12-5 | - | - | TRBJ2-7
TGTGCCAGCAGCGTAGATCCGGGACTGAGGGCGACCCAGTACTTC | CASSVDPGLRATQYF | TRBV9 | - | - | TRBJ2-5
TGTGCCAGCAGCTTGAGCGGGAGCGGGGGGGCCCACGAGCAGTACTTC | CASSLSGSGGAHEQYF | TRBV5-5 | TRBD2 | - | TRBJ2-7
TGTGCCAGCTCACCAAACAGGGGGAGGTCCACAGATACGCAGTATTTT | CASSPNRGRSTDTQYF | TRBV18 | TRBD1 | - | TRBJ2-3
TGTGCCACCAGCAGAGATCTGTCGGGGGGCTTTTGGACTAATGAAAAACTGTTTTTT | CATSRDLSGGFWTNEKLFF | TRBV15 | - | - | TRBJ1-4
TGCGCCAGCAGCTTGGCAGGGAGGTCGTTGGGCTACACCTTC | CASSLAGRSLGYTF | TRBV5-1 | - | once | TRBJ1-2
TGTGCCAGCAGTCGGTTAGCGGGGGGGCTGGAGACCCAGTACTTC | CASSRLAGGLETQYF | TRBV13 | TRBD2 | - | TRBJ2-5
TGTGCCAGCAGCGTCGGGGGGGTCACCACAGATACGCAGTATTTT | CASSVGGVTTDTQYF | TRBV9 | TRBD2 | - | TRBJ2-3
TGTGCCACCAGGAGACTAGCGGGCACACATACGCAGTATTTT | CATRRLAGTHTQYF | TRBV6-5 | TRBD2 | - | TRBJ2-3
TGTGCCAGCAACGGGTGGGGCGGTGGGGCTTTCTTT | CASNGWGGGAFF | TRBV12-3/TRBV12-4 | - | - | TRBJ1-1
TGTGCCAGCAGCCAGGGACAGTATGGCTACACCTTC | CASSQGQYGYTF | TRBV9 | TRBD1 | - | TRBJ1-2
TGTGCCAGCAGCCCAATGGGGGGGCCTGACGTTGAGCAGTTCTTC | CASSPMGGPDVEQFF | TRBV9 | - | - | TRBJ2-1
TGCAGCGTCAGCCGCCGACAGGATTCCTACGAGCAGTACTTC | CSVSRRQDSYEQYF | TRBV29-1 | - | - | TRBJ2-7
TGTGCCAGCAGACAGTCTGCTTCACCCCTCCACTTT | CASRQSASPLHF | TRBV25-1 | - | - | TRBJ1-6
TGTGCCAGCAGTTCCCGGTGGGAGCAGTACTTC | CASSSRWEQYF | TRBV27 | - | - | TRBJ2-7
TGCACCAGCAGCCAAGATACGTCTAGCGGGGGGGACTCCTACGAGCAGTACTTC | CTSSQDTSSGGDSYEQYF | TRBV1 | - | - | TRBJ2-7